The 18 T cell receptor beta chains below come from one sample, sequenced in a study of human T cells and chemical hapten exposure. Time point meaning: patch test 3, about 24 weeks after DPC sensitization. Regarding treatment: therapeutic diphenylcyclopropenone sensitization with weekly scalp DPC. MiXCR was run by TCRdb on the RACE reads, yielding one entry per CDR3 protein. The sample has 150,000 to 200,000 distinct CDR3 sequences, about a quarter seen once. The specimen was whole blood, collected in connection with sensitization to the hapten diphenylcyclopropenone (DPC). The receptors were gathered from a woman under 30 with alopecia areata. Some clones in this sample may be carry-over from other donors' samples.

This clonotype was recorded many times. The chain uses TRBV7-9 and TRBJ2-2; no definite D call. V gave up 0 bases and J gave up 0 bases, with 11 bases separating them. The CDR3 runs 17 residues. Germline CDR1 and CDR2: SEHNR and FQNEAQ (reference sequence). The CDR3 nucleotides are TGTGCCAGCAGCTTAGCGGAGACAACCCCGAACACCGGGGAGCTGTTTTTT. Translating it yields CASSLAETTPNTGELFF.

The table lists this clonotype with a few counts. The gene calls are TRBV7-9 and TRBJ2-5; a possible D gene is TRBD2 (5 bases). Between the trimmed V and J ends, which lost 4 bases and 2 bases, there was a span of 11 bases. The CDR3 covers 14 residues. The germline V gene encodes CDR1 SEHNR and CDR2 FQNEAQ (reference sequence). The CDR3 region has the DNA TGTGCCAGCAGCTCGAAGAGGGAGCAAGAGACCCAGTACTTC. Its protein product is CASSSKREQETQYF.

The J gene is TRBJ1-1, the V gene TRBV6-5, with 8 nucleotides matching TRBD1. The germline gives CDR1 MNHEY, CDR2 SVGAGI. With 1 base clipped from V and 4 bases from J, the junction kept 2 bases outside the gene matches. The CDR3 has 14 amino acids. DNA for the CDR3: TGTGCCAGCAGTTACTTGGACAGGGCCACTGAAGCTTTCTTT. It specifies CASSYLDRATEAFF.

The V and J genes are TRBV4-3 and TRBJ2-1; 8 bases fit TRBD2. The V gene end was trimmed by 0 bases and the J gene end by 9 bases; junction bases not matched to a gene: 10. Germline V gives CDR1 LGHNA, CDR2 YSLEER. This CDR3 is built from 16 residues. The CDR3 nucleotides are TGCGCCAGCAGCCAAGATTTGCGGGGGGACTTAAGTGAGCAGTTCTTC. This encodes CASSQDLRGDLSEQFF.

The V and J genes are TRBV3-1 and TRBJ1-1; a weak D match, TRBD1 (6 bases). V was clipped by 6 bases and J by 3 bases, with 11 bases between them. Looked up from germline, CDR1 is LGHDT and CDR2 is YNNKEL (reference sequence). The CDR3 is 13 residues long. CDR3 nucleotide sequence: TGTGCCAGCAGACAGGGACGAGACACTGAAGCTTTCTTT. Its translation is CASRQGRDTEAFF.

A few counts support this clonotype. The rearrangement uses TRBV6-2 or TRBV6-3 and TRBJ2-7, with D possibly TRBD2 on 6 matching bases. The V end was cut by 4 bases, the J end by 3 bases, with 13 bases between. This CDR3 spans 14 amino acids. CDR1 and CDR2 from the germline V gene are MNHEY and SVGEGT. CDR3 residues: CASSFAGLSYEQYF. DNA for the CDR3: TGTGCCAGCAGTTTTGCGGGGTTGAGCTACGAGCAGTACTTC.

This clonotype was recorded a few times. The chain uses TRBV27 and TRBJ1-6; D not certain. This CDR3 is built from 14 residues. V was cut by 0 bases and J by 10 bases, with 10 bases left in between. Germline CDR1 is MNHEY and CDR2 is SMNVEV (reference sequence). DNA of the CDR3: TGTGCCAGCAGTTTATCCCCCTTTGAGTCACCCCTCCACTTT. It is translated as CASSLSPFESPLHF.

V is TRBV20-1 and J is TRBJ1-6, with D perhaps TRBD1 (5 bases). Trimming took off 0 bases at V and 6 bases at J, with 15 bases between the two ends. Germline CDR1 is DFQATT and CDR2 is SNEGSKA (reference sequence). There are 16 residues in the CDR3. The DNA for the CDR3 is TGCAGTGCTAGAGATAGGGGATGGGGCTCTAATTCACCCCTCCACTTT. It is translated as CSARDRGWGSNSPLHF.

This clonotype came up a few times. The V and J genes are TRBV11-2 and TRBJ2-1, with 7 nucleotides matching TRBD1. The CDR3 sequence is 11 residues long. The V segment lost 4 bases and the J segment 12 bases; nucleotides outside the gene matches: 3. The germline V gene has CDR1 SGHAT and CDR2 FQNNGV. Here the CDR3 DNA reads TGTGCCAGCAGCTCCAGGGACAGGCAGTTCTTC. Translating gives CASSSRDRQFF.

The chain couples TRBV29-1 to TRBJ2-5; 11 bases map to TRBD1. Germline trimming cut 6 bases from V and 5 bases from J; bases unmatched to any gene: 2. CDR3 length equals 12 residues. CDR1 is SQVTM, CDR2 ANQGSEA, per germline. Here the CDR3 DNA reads TGCAGCGTCGGGACAGGGGGGGAGACCCAGTACTTC. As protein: CSVGTGGETQYF.

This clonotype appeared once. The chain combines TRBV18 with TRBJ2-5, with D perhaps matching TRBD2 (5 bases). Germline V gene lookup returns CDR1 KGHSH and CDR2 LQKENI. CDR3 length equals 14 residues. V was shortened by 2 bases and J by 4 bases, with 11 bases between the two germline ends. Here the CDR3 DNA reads TGTGCCAGCTCACCAGGGCTAGCTGTAGAGACCCAGTACTTC. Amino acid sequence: CASSPGLAVETQYF.

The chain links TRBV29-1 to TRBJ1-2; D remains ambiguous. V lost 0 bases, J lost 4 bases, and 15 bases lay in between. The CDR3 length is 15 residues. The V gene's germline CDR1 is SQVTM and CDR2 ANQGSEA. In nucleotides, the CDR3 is TGCAGCGTTGAAGATTCCCGGTCCGCAGGCTATGGCTACACCTTC. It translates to CSVEDSRSAGYGYTF.

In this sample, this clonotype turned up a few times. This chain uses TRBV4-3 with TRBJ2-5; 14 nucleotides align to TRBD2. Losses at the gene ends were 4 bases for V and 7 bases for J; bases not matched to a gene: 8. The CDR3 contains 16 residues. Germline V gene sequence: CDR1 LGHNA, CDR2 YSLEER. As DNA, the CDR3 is TGCGCCAGCAGCCCGGGACTAGCGGGGGACCTTTGGACCCAGTACTTC. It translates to CASSPGLAGDLWTQYF.

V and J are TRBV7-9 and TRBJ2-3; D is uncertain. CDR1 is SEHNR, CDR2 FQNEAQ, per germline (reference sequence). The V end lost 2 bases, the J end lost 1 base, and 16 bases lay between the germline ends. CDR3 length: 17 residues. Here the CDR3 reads CASSLTLGLEGTDTQYF. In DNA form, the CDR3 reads TGTGCCAGCAGCTTAACGTTAGGGCTCGAGGGCACAGATACGCAGTATTTT.

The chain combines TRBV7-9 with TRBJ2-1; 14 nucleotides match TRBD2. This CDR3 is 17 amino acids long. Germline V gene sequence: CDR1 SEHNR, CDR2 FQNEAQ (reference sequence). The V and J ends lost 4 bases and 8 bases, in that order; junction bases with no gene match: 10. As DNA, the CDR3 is TGTGCCAGCAGCTGGATCGGGACTAGCGGGAGAAGCTATGAGCAGTTCTTC. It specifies CASSWIGTSGRSYEQFF. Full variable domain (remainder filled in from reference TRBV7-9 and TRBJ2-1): DTGVSQNPRHKITKRGQNVTFRCDPISEHNRLYWYRQTLGQGPEFLTYFQNEAQLEKSRLLSDRFSAERPKGSFSTLEIQRTEQGDSAMYLCASSWIGTSGRSYEQFFGPGTRLTVL.

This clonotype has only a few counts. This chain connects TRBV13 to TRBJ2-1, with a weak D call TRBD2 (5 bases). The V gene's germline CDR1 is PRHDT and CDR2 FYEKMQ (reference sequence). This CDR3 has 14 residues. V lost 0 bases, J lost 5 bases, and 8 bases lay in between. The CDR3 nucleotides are TGTGCCAGCAGCTTAGGAAGGCGGGACAATGAGCAGTTCTTC. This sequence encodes CASSLGRRDNEQFF.

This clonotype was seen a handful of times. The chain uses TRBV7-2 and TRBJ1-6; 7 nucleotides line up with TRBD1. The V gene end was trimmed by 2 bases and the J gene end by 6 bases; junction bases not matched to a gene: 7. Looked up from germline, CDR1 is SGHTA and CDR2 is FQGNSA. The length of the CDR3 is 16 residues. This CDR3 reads CASSLRTGLINSPLHF. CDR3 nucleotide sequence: TGTGCCAGCAGCTTAAGGACAGGCCTCATTAATTCACCCCTCCACTTT.

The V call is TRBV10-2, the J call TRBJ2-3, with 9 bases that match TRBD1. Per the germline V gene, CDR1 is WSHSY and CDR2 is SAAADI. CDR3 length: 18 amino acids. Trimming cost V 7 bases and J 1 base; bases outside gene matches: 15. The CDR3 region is CASTFIGTGMIGTDTQYF. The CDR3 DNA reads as TGCGCCAGCACCTTCATTGGGACAGGGATGATAGGCACAGATACGCAGTATTTT.